Below, 6 T cell receptor beta chains from the same sample are listed, as sequenced in a study of CD8+CD57+ T cells in acquired aplastic anemia. Template material for TCR beta VDJ and CDR3 profiling consisted of genomic DNA. TCRdb called the reads again in MiXCR, with one record for every CDR3 protein. The repertoire holds roughly 200,000 distinct CDR3 sequences, with about 60% as singletons. In patients chosen for sequencing, flow cytometry had shown CD8+CD57+ cell expansion. Specimen: sorted CD4+, CD8+, or CD8+CD57+ T cells (not recorded which) from PBMCs. These receptors were collected from a human donor with aplastic anemia.

The V call is TRBV7-9, the J call TRBJ1-1; tentative D call: TRBD1 (5 bases). CDR3 length: 14 residues. V dropped 0 bases and J dropped 1 base, with 6 bases sitting between them. CDR1 is SEHNR, CDR2 FQNEAQ, per germline (reference sequence). The CDR3 spells CASSLAQGNTEAFF. The CDR3 region has the DNA TGTGCCAGCAGCTTAGCCCAGGGGAACACTGAAGCTTTCTTT.

This chain connects TRBV7-2 to TRBJ2-7, with D perhaps matching TRBD2 (5 bases). This CDR3 has 16 amino acids. Germline V gene lookup returns CDR1 SGHTA and CDR2 FQGNSA. Deletions cut 0 bases from V and 6 bases from J, with 18 bases between. The CDR3 is CASSLAGKGSTGEQYF. CDR3 bases: TGTGCCAGCAGCTTAGCAGGGAAAGGGAGCACCGGCGAGCAGTACTTC.

J is TRBJ2-3 and V is TRBV7-2; the match to TRBD1 covers 9 bases. The CDR3 loop spans 14 amino acids. After removal of 5 bases from V and 9 bases from J, the junction contained 9 bases not matched to a gene. From germline, CDR1 is SGHTA and CDR2 FQGNSA. The CDR3 DNA is TGTGCCAGCAGCCCAAGACAGGGGGGGGACACGCAGTATTTT. Translated: CASSPRQGGDTQYF.

The chain joins TRBV2 to TRBJ2-7, with D perhaps assigned TRBD1 or TRBD2 (5 bases each). Germline assignment: CDR1 SNHLY and CDR2 FYNNEI. The CDR3 runs 14 residues. Deletions cut 3 bases from V and 1 base from J, with 10 bases between. The CDR3: CASSERGRSYEQYF. The DNA of the CDR3 is TGTGCCAGCAGTGAGAGGGGACGATCCTACGAGCAGTACTTC.

On this clonotype itself: A much larger clone is a single base away; this may be a read error. The chain couples TRBV7-8 to TRBJ2-1, with D perhaps TRBD1 (5 bases). CDR3 length equals 15 residues. Germline assignment: CDR1 SGHVS and CDR2 FQNEAQ. CDR3 DNA sequence: TGTGCCAGCAGCCTAGGGGTTTTTAGGTACAATGAGCAGCTCTTC. This sequence encodes CASSLGVFRYNEQLF.

The sample holds many counts of this clonotype. This sequence joins TRBV19 and TRBJ1-6, with no clear D. The germline V gene has CDR1 LNHDA and CDR2 SQIVND (reference sequence). This CDR3 has 14 amino acids. The V end was cut by 7 bases, the J end by 0 bases, with 7 bases between. In DNA, the CDR3 is TGTGCCAGTACAGGAGGCTCCTATAATTCACCCCTCCACTTT. Translation: CASTGGSYNSPLHF. Combining the CDR3 with reference TRBV19 and TRBJ1-6 gives the whole variable domain DGGITQSPKYLFRKEGQNVTLSCEQNLNHDAMYWYRQDPGQGLRLIYYSQIVNDFQKGDIAEGYSVSREKKESFPLTVTSAQKNPTAFYLCASTGGSYNSPLHFGNGTRLTVT.